These 27 T cell receptor beta chains were sequenced from one sample in a study of blood T cell repertoires in COVID-19. The protocol was immunoSEQ multiplex PCR, while the TCRdb copy is restricted to in-frame clones and leaves out a portion. The sample lists more than 200,000 clones; about 87% were seen once. The specimen sequenced was peripheral blood. These receptors originate from a young woman with COVID-19, enrolled during active disease.

Here the CDR3 reads CASSPGTTGNTIYF. Written as DNA, the CDR3 is TGTGCCAGCAGTCCCGGGACAACCGGAAACACCATATATTTT. The chain carries TRBV28 and TRBJ1-3; tentative D call: TRBD1 (6 bases). Germline V gene sequence: CDR1 MDHEN, CDR2 SYDVKM. The length of the CDR3 is 14 residues. V was clipped by 5 bases and J by 4 bases, with 12 bases between them. The full variable domain, its missing parts supplied by reference TRBV28 and TRBJ1-3, is DVKVTQSSRYLVKRTGEKVFLECVQDMDHENMFWYRQDPGLGLRLIYFSYDVKMKEKGDIPEGYSVSREKKERFSLILESASTNQTSMYLCASSPGTTGNTIYFGEGSWLTVV.

V and J are TRBV30 and TRBJ1-2; D unclear. The CDR3 extends over 13 amino acids. V was trimmed by 0 bases and J by 8 bases, leaving 13 bases between them. Per the germline V gene, CDR1 is GTSNPN and CDR2 is SVGIG (reference sequence). The CDR3 coding sequence is TGTGCCTGGAGTGTACGGTGGGTCGGGGGCTACACCTTC. Protein: CAWSVRWVGGYTF.

CDR3 loop: CASSLFGVTEQFF. Written as DNA, the CDR3 is TGTGCCAGCAGTTTATTCGGGGTAACTGAGCAGTTCTTC. The V and J genes are TRBV27 and TRBJ2-1, with D maybe TRBD2 (5 bases). Germline assignment: CDR1 MNHEY and CDR2 SMNVEV (reference sequence). The CDR3 covers 13 residues. The ends were cut back, 1 base at V and 9 bases at J, with 10 bases in the middle.

The V gene is TRBV4-3, the J gene TRBJ2-1; D is unresolved. V was cut by 1 base and J by 0 bases, with 7 bases left in between. CDR3 length equals 15 residues. Germline loops: CDR1 LGHNA, CDR2 YSLEER. CDR3 sequence: CASSQGYSSYNEQFF. CDR3 DNA: TGCGCCAGCAGCCAAGGGTATAGCTCCTACAATGAGCAGTTCTTC.

The gene calls are TRBV7-9 and TRBJ2-1, with TRBD2 identical over 11 bases. After removal of 5 bases from V and 0 bases from J, the junction contained 12 bases not matched to a gene. This CDR3 region has 19 residues. Per the germline V gene, CDR1 is SEHNR and CDR2 is FQNEAQ (reference sequence). CDR3 sequence reads: CASSPPASGGRSSYNEQFF. The CDR3 nucleotides read TGTGCCAGCAGCCCCCCCGCTAGCGGGGGGCGTAGCTCCTACAATGAGCAGTTCTTC.

The chain recombines TRBV19 with TRBJ1-5; the match to TRBD1 covers 8 bases. The CDR3 covers 13 residues. CDR1 and CDR2 from the germline V gene are LNHDA and SQIVND (reference sequence). V was clipped by 6 bases and J by 7 bases; unmatched bases: 5. The CDR3 DNA is TGTGCCAGTAGGATAACAGGGGGACAGCCCCAGCATTTT. It translates to CASRITGGQPQHF.

This chain joins TRBV5-5 and TRBJ2-3, with D perhaps matching TRBD1 (5 bases). The CDR3 sequence is 13 residues long. Per the germline V gene, CDR1 is SGHKS and CDR2 is YYEKEE (reference sequence). V lost 7 bases, J lost 2 bases, and 11 bases lay in between. CDR3 sequence: CASGWTNTDTQYF. CDR3 in DNA: TGTGCCAGCGGTTGGACAAACACAGATACGCAGTATTTT. The whole variable domain, remainder taken from reference TRBV5-5 and TRBJ2-3, is DAGVTQSPTHLIKTRGQQVTLRCSPISGHKSVSWYQQVLGQGPQFIFQYYEKEERGRGNFPDRFSARQFPNYSSELNVNALLLGDSALYLCASGWTNTDTQYFGPGTRLTVL.

The sample holds a few counts of this clone. The chain uses TRBV7-9 and TRBJ2-5; 10 bases are a match to TRBD2. Per germline, CDR1 SEHNR and CDR2 FQNEAQ (reference sequence). The CDR3 totals 16 residues. Trimming at V came to 1 base and at J to 4 bases, leaving 6 bases not matched to a gene. The DNA for the CDR3 is TGTGCCAGCAGCTTAGGACTAGCGGGTTGGGGAGAGACCCAGTACTTC. Translated, it gives CASSLGLAGWGETQYF.

The rearrangement links TRBV6-5 to TRBJ2-1, with 10 bases lining up with TRBD1. V lost 0 bases, J lost 10 bases, and 9 bases stayed unmatched. CDR3 size: 16 residues. Germline values: CDR1 MNHEY, CDR2 SVGAGI. CDR3 coding DNA: TGTGCCAGCAGTTACTCGCCCGACAGGGGGCCGGCCGAGCAGTTCTTC. Its translation is CASSYSPDRGPAEQFF.

V gene TRBV18 combines with J gene TRBJ2-7; D remains unclear. With 0 bases removed from V and 0 bases from J, the gap between germline ends came to 9 bases. The CDR3 is 15 residues long. The germline gives CDR1 KGHSH, CDR2 LQKENI. This chain's CDR3 is CASSPPGRGSYEQYF. CDR3 nucleotides: TGTGCCAGCTCACCACCGGGTAGAGGCTCCTACGAGCAGTACTTC.

This sequence joins TRBV7-2 and TRBJ2-5; perhaps TRBD2 as D (5 bases). Germline-derived CDR1 and CDR2 are SGHTA and FQGNSA. The CDR3 consists of 13 residues. The V gene lost 8 bases and the J gene lost 4 bases, with 14 bases spanning the gap. CDR3 sequence: CASRWQAGETQYF. As DNA, the CDR3 is TGTGCCAGCCGCTGGCAGGCGGGAGAGACCCAGTACTTC.

This chain uses TRBV14 with TRBJ2-1; D is perhaps TRBD2 (5 bases). Deletions cut 0 bases from V and 2 bases from J, with 14 bases between. In germline, CDR1 is SGHDN, CDR2 FVKESK. This CDR3 region has 17 residues. This CDR3 reads CASSQDGVAFPYNEQFF. The CDR3 coding sequence is TGTGCCAGCAGCCAAGACGGGGTAGCATTTCCCTACAATGAGCAGTTCTTC.

The rearrangement links TRBV2 to TRBJ2-5, with D possibly being TRBD1 (6 bases). The CDR3 is 14 amino acids. Germline loops: CDR1 SNHLY, CDR2 FYNNEI. The V and J ends lost 4 bases and 2 bases respectively, with 11 bases between them. The DNA for the CDR3 is TGTGCCAGCAGTGGGGGGACAACACAAGAGACCCAGTACTTC. This sequence encodes CASSGGTTQETQYF.

The genes are TRBV5-1 and TRBJ2-5; 16 nucleotides line up with TRBD2. CDR1 and CDR2 (germline): SGHRS, YFSETQ. This CDR3 region has 17 residues. V shed 2 bases, J shed 4 bases, and the junction held 5 bases outside the gene matches. CDR3 in amino acids: CASSFQGLAGGPETQYF. CDR3 in DNA: TGCGCCAGCAGCTTCCAGGGACTAGCGGGGGGGCCAGAGACCCAGTACTTC. Full variable domain (remainder filled in from reference TRBV5-1 and TRBJ2-5): KAGVTQTPRYLIKTRGQQVTLSCSPISGHRSVSWYQQTPGQGLQFLFEYFSETQRNKGNFPGRFSGRQFSNSRSEMNVSTLELGDSALYLCASSFQGLAGGPETQYFGPGTRLLVL.

This sequence joins TRBV10-3 and TRBJ1-1; a possible D gene is TRBD1 (6 bases). Looked up from germline, CDR1 is ENHRY and CDR2 is SYGVKD. The CDR3 covers 16 residues. Trimming cost V 8 bases and J 1 base, with 20 bases left between them. The CDR3 coding sequence is TGTGCCATCTCTCAATTTCCAGGGGCGAAGAACACTGAAGCTTTCTTT. Amino acids: CAISQFPGAKNTEAFF.

The rearrangement joins TRBV28 to TRBJ1-2; D remains unclear. With 3 bases removed from V and 2 bases from J, the gap between germline ends came to 10 bases. The CDR3 contains 14 residues. CDR1 is MDHEN and CDR2 is SYDVKM in the germline V gene. The CDR3 loop is CASSFTNPNYGYTF. DNA of the CDR3: TGTGCCAGCAGTTTCACTAACCCGAACTATGGCTACACCTTC.

This chain connects TRBV18 to TRBJ2-3, with D unresolved. V gave up 2 bases and J gave up 2 bases, with 11 bases separating them. The CDR3 is made up of 15 amino acids. Germline loops: CDR1 KGHSH, CDR2 LQKENI. Here the CDR3 reads CASSPIEAVTDTQYF. CDR3 coding DNA: TGTGCCAGCTCACCAATCGAAGCCGTCACAGATACGCAGTATTTT.

This clone was counted once. This chain links TRBV7-2 with TRBJ1-2; 7 positions agree with TRBD1. V lost 4 bases, J lost 8 bases, and 7 bases stayed unmatched. CDR3 length equals 13 residues. Germline lookup yields CDR1 SGHTA and CDR2 FQGNSA. The CDR3 loop reads CASSSADRAGYTF. CDR3 in DNA: TGTGCCAGCAGCTCCGCCGACAGGGCGGGCTACACCTTC.

CDR3 loop: CASSQVLLNTEAFF. CDR3 DNA: TGCGCCAGCAGCCAAGTACTCCTGAACACTGAAGCTTTCTTT. J is TRBJ1-1 and V is TRBV4-3, with unresolved D. The V gene's germline CDR1 is LGHNA and CDR2 YSLEER. Trimming took 1 base from V and 0 from J, leaving 6 bases between them. This CDR3 has 14 residues.

This clone has more than one count but fewer than ten. The rearrangement joins TRBV7-2 to TRBJ2-2; 13 bases line up with TRBD2. Unmatched junction bases numbered 12, after V lost 5 bases and J lost 6 bases. Germline loops: CDR1 SGHTA, CDR2 FQGNSA. The CDR3 extends over 18 amino acids. CDR3 residues: CASSKGLAGDSSAGELFF. The CDR3 DNA reads as TGTGCCAGCAGCAAAGGACTAGCGGGAGATTCTTCGGCCGGGGAGCTGTTTTTT.

V is TRBV27 and J is TRBJ2-3, with 7 bases aligning to TRBD2. From germline, CDR1 is MNHEY and CDR2 SMNVEV (reference sequence). CDR3 length: 16 amino acids. V shed 1 base, J shed 7 bases, and the junction held 11 bases outside the gene matches. The CDR3 sequence is CASSLWGGLGLNTQYF. CDR3 DNA: TGTGCCAGCAGTTTATGGGGGGGACTGGGGCTCAATACGCAGTATTTT.

The V gene is TRBV19, the J gene TRBJ1-4; no reliable D call. The V end was cut by 5 bases, the J end by 0 bases, with 10 bases between. In germline, CDR1 is LNHDA, CDR2 SQIVND (reference sequence). The CDR3 spans 15 residues. This chain's CDR3 is CASSPSGTTNEKLFF. The CDR3 region has the DNA TGTGCCAGTAGTCCCAGCGGAACAACTAATGAAAAACTGTTTTTT.

The rearrangement uses TRBV5-1 and TRBJ2-7, with 11 bases that match TRBD1. With 4 bases clipped from V and 1 base from J, the junction kept 4 bases outside the gene matches. Germline-derived CDR1 and CDR2 are SGHRS and YFSETQ. The CDR3 is 15 amino acids. In DNA form, the CDR3 reads TGCGCCAGCAGCGCCGGGACAGGGGGATCCTACGAGCAGTACTTC. As protein: CASSAGTGGSYEQYF. The whole variable domain, remainder taken from reference TRBV5-1 and TRBJ2-7, is KAGVTQTPRYLIKTRGQQVTLSCSPISGHRSVSWYQQTPGQGLQFLFEYFSETQRNKGNFPGRFSGRQFSNSRSEMNVSTLELGDSALYLCASSAGTGGSYEQYFGPGTRLTVT.

V usage is TRBV28 and J usage is TRBJ1-6; 10 bases fit TRBD1. From germline, CDR1 is MDHEN and CDR2 SYDVKM. J lost 6 bases, V lost 6 bases, and 8 bases had no gene match. The CDR3 loop spans 16 amino acids. The CDR3 loop is CASSLTRQGANSPLHF. The CDR3 DNA follows: TGTGCCAGCAGCTTAACCCGACAGGGGGCTAATTCACCCCTCCACTTT.

The chain employs TRBV28 and TRBJ1-2, with D unresolved. Germline V gene lookup returns CDR1 MDHEN and CDR2 SYDVKM. The V gene lost 6 bases and the J gene lost 3 bases, with 17 bases spanning the gap. The length of the CDR3 is 15 residues. For the CDR3, the DNA is TGTGCCAGCAGGAGGGTGATATCAGAAGACTATGGCTACACCTTC. Protein: CASRRVISEDYGYTF.

The chain carries TRBV5-1 and TRBJ1-2; no clear D. Germline CDR1 SGHRS, CDR2 YFSETQ. V lost 4 bases and J lost 6, with 19 bases in between. The CDR3 contains 15 residues. CDR3 DNA: TGCGCCAGCAGCCCTAGTTCTCCCCGTTTAGATGGCTACACCTTC. Its translation: CASSPSSPRLDGYTF.

The chain couples TRBV5-1 to TRBJ1-1; 7 bases are shared with TRBD1. Germline V gene lookup returns CDR1 SGHRS and CDR2 YFSETQ. The CDR3 is made up of 15 amino acids. The ends lost 0 bases at V and 4 bases at J; junction bases unmatched: 6. CDR3 nucleotide sequence: TGCGCCAGCAGCTTGGGTCCCGACAGGGCCACTGAAGCTTTCTTT. This encodes CASSLGPDRATEAFF. Full variable domain (remainder filled in from reference TRBV5-1 and TRBJ1-1): KAGVTQTPRYLIKTRGQQVTLSCSPISGHRSVSWYQQTPGQGLQFLFEYFSETQRNKGNFPGRFSGRQFSNSRSEMNVSTLELGDSALYLCASSLGPDRATEAFFGQGTRLTVV.